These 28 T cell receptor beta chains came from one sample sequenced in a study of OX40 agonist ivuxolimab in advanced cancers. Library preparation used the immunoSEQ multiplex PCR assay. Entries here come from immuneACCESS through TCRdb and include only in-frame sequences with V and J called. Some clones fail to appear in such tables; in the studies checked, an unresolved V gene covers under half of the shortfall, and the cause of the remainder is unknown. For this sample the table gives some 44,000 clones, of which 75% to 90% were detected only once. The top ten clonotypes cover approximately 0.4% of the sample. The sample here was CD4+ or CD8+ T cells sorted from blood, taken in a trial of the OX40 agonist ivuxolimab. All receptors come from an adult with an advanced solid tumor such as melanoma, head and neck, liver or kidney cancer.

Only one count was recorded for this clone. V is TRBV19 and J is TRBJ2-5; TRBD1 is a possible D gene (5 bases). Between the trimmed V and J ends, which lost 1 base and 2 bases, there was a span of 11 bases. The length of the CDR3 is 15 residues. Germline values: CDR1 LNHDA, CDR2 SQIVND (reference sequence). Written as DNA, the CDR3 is TGTGCCAGTAGTATAGGGGCAGGGTGGCAAGAGACCCAGTACTTC. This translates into CASSIGAGWQETQYF.

Written as DNA, the CDR3 is TGTGCCAGCAGCGCCTACCCTATGGATACGCAGTATTTT. The encoded protein is CASSAYPMDTQYF. This rearrangement joins TRBV9 to TRBJ2-3; D gene unclear. CDR3 length: 13 amino acids. The V gene lost 3 bases and the J gene lost 6 bases, with 11 bases spanning the gap. CDR1 and CDR2 (germline): SGDLS, YYNGEE.

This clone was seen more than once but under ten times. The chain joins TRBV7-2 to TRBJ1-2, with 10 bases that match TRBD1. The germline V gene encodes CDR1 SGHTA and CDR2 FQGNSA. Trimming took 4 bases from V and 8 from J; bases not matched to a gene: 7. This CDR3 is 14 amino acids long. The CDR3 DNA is TGTGCCAGCAGCTCTTACAGACAGGGGGCGGGCTACACCTTC. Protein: CASSSYRQGAGYTF.

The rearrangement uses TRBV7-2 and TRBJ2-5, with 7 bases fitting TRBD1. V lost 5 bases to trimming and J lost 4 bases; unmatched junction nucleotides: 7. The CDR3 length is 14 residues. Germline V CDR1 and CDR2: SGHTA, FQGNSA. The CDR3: CASSQGQDGETQYF. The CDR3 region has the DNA TGTGCCAGCAGCCAAGGACAGGATGGAGAGACCCAGTACTTC. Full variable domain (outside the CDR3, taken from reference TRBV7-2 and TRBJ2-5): GAGVSQSPSNKVTEKGKDVELRCDPISGHTALYWYRQSLGQGLEFLIYFQGNSAPDKSGLPSDRFSAERTGGSVSTLTIQRTQQEDSAVYLCASSQGQDGETQYFGPGTRLLVL.

Here the CDR3 reads CASSQRGAGTDTQYF. The CDR3 DNA reads as TGTGCCAGCAGCCAACGAGGGGCCGGCACAGATACGCAGTATTTT. This chain joins TRBV4-2 and TRBJ2-3; the D gene could be TRBD1 or TRBD2 (5 bases each). The CDR3 is made up of 15 amino acids. Germline values: CDR1 LGHNA, CDR2 YNFKEQ. The ends were cut back, 2 bases at V and 1 base at J, with 10 bases in the middle.

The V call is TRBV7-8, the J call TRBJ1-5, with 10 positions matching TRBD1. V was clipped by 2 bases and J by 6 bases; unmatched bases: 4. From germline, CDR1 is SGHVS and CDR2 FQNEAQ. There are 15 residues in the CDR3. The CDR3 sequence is CASSLMGQGFQPQHF. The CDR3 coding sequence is TGTGCCAGCAGCTTAATGGGACAGGGGTTTCAGCCCCAGCATTTT.

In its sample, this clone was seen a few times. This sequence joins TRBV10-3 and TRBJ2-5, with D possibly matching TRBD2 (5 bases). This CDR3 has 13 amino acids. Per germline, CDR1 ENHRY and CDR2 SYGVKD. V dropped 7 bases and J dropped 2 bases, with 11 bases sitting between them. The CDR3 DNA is TGTGCCATCACCCCTAGCCCACAAGAGACCCAGTACTTC. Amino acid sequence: CAITPSPQETQYF.

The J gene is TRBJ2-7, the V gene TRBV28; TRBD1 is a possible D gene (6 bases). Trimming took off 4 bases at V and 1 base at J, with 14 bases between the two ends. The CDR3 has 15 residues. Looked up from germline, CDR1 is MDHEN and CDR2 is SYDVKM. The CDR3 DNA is TGTGCCAGCAGTTCTCACTCGGACAGTTCCTACGAGCAGTACTTC. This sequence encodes CASSSHSDSSYEQYF.

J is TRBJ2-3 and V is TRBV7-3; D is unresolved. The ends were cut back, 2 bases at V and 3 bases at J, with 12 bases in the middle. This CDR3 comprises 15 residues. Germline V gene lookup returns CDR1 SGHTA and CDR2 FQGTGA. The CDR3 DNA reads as TGTGCCAGCAGCTTAGGGGTAGCAGAGACAGATACGCAGTATTTT. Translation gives CASSLGVAETDTQYF.

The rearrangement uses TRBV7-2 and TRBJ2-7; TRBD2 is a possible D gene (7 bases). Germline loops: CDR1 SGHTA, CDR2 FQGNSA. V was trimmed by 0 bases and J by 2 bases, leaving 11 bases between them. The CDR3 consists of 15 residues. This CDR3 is CASSLAGGGTYEQYF. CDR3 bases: TGTGCCAGCAGCTTAGCGGGCGGGGGCACCTACGAGCAGTACTTC.

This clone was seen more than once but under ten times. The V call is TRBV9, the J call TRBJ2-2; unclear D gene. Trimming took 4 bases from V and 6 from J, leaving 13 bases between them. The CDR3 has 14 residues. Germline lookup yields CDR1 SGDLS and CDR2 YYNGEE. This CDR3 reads CASSRGLRSGELFF. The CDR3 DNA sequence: TGTGCCAGCAGCAGAGGATTACGGTCCGGGGAGCTGTTTTTT.

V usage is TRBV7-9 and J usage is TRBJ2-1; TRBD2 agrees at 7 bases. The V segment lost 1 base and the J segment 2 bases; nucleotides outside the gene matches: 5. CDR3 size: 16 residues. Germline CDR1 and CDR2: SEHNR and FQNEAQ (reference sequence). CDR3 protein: CASSLVLLATYNEQFF. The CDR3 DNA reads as TGTGCCAGCAGCTTAGTCTTACTAGCGACCTACAATGAGCAGTTCTTC.

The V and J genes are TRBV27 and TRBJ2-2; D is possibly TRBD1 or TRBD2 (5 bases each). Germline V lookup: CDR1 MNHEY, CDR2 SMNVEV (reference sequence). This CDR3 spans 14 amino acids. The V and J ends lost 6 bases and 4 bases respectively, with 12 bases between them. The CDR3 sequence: CASSGTVGTGELFF. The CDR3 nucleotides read TGTGCCAGCAGCGGGACGGTGGGCACCGGGGAGCTGTTTTTT.

The CDR3 protein is CAWSWAKLAGFSTDTQYF. The CDR3 DNA sequence: TGTGCCTGGAGTTGGGCCAAGCTAGCGGGATTTAGCACAGATACGCAGTATTTT. V usage is TRBV30 and J usage is TRBJ2-3; 9 nucleotides match TRBD2. V dropped 2 bases and J dropped 0; count of bases not matched to a gene: 12. The length of the CDR3 is 18 residues. Germline V gives CDR1 GTSNPN, CDR2 SVGIG (reference sequence).

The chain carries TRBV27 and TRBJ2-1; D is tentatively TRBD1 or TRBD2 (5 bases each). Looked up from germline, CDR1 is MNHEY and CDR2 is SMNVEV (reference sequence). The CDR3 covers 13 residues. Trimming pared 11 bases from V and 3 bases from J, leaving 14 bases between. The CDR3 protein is CACWGTDYNEQFF. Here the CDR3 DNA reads TGTGCCTGCTGGGGGACGGACTACAATGAGCAGTTCTTC.

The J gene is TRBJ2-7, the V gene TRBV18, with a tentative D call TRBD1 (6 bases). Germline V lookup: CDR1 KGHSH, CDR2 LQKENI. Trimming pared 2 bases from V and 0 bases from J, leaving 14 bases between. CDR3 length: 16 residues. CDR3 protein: CASSPTSGQSSYEQYF. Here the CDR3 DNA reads TGTGCCAGCTCACCAACCTCTGGACAGAGCTCCTACGAGCAGTACTTC.

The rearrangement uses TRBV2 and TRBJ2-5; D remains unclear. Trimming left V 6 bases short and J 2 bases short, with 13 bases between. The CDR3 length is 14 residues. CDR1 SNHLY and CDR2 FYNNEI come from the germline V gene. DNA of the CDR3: TGTGCCAGCAGCCCTAATGTCGGGCAAGAGACCCAGTACTTC. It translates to CASSPNVGQETQYF.

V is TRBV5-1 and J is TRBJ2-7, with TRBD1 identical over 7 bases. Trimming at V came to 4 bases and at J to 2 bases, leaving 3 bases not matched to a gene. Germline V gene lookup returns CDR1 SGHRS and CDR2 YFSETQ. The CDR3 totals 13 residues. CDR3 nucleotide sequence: TGCGCCAGCAGCCTCGACAGGGCCTACGAGCAGTACTTC. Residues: CASSLDRAYEQYF.

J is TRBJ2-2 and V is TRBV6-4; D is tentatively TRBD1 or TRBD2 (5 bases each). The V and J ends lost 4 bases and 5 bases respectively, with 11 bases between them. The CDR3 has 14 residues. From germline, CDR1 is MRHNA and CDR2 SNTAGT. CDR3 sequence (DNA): TGTGCCAGCAGTGTGGCCGGGGCAACCGGGGAGCTGTTTTTT. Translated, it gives CASSVAGATGELFF.

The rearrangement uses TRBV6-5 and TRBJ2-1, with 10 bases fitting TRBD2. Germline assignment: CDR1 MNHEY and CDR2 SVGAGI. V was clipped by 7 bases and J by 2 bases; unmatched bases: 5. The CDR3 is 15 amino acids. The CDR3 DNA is TGTGCCAGCACCTATAGCGGGGGGACCTACAATGAGCAGTTCTTC. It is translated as CASTYSGGTYNEQFF.

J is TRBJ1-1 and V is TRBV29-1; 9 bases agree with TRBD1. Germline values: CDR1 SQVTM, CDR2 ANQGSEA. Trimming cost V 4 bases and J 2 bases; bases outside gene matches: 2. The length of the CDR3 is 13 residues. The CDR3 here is CSVVGQGNTEAFF. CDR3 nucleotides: TGCAGCGTTGTGGGACAGGGTAACACTGAAGCTTTCTTT.

CDR3 coding DNA: TGTGCCAGCAGCTTGGGGGGACTAGGTAGCCAAGAGACCCAGTACTTC. It specifies CASSLGGLGSQETQYF. V gene TRBV5-4 combines with J gene TRBJ2-5; TRBD2 matches 8 bases. The V gene's germline CDR1 is SGHNT and CDR2 YYREEE (reference sequence). CDR3 size: 16 residues. V shed 0 bases and J 1 base; nucleotides not matched to a gene: 5. Drawing the rest from reference TRBV5-4 and TRBJ2-5, the complete variable domain is ETGVTQSPTHLIKTRGQQVTLRCSSQSGHNTVSWYQQALGQGPQFIFQYYREEENGRGNFPPRFSGLQFPNYSSELNVNALELDDSALYLCASSLGGLGSQETQYFGPGTRLLVL.

The CDR3 nucleotides read TGTGCCAGCAGCTTAGCGGGGGAGTATGCCGGGGAGCTGTTTTTT. This sequence encodes CASSLAGEYAGELFF. The chain employs TRBV11-3 and TRBJ2-2; possible D gene TRBD2, 6 bases. CDR1 and CDR2 (germline): SGHNT, YENEEA. Trimming removed 1 base from V and 6 bases from J, with 12 bases in between. The CDR3 loop spans 15 amino acids.

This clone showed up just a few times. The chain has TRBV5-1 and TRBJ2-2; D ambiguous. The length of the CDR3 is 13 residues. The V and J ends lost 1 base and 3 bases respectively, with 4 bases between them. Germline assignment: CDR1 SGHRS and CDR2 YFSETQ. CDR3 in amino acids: CASSLRYTGELFF. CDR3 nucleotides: TGCGCCAGCAGCTTGCGGTACACCGGGGAGCTGTTTTTT.

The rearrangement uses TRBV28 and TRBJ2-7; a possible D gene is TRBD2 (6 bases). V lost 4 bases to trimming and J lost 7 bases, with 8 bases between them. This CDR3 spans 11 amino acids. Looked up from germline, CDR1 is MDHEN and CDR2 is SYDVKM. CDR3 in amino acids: CASSWGDEQYF. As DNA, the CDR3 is TGTGCCAGCAGTTGGGGGGATGAGCAGTACTTC.

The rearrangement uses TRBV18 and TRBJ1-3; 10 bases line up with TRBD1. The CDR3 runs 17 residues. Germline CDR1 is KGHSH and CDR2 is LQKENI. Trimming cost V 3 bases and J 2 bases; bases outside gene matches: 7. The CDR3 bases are TGTGCCAGCTCACCCCTTCCGACAGGGGGCACTGGAAACACCATATATTTT. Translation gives CASSPLPTGGTGNTIYF.

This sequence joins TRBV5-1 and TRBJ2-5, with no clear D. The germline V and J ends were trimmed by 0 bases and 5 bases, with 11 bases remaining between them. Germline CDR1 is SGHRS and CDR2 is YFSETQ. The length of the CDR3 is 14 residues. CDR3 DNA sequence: TGCGCCAGCAGCTTGGAGTCGGGCCGGGAGACCCAGTACTTC. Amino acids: CASSLESGRETQYF.

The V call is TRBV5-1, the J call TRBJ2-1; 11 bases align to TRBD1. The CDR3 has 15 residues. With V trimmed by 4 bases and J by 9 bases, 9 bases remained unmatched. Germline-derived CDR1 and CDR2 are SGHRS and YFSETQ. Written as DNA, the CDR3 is TGCGCCAGCAGCGATCCGGGACAGGGGGATGTTGAGCAGTTCTTC. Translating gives CASSDPGQGDVEQFF. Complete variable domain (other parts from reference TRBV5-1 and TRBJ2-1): KAGVTQTPRYLIKTRGQQVTLSCSPISGHRSVSWYQQTPGQGLQFLFEYFSETQRNKGNFPGRFSGRQFSNSRSEMNVSTLELGDSALYLCASSDPGQGDVEQFFGPGTRLTVL.